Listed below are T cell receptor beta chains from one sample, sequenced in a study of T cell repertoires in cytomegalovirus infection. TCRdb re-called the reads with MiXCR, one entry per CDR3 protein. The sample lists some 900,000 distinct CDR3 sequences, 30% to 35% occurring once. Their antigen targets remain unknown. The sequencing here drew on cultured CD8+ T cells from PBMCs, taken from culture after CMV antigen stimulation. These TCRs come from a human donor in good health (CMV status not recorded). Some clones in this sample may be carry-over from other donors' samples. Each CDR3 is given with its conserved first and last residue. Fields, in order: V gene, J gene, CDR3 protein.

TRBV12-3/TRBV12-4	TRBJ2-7	CASSPLPGTSDVAYEQYF
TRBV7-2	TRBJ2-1	CASSLEGRGLNEQFF
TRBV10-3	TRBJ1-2	CAIKLGPPNYGYTF
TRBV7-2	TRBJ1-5	CASSDLGVYSNQPQHF
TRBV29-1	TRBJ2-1	CSVEGLVDNEQFF
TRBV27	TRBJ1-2	CASSRGALSGYTF
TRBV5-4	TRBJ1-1	CASSSAGERTEAFF
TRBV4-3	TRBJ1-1	CASSHGNLNTEAFF
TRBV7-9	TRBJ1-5	CASSSREGGSNQPQHF
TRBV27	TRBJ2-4	CASSLSAGQGVNIQYF
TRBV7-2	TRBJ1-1	CASSPSGMKTEAFF
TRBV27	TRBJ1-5	CASSLSIGGQPQHF
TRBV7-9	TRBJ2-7	CASSFGTSGAGREQYF
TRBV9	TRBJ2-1	CASSVAPLAVSSYNEQFF
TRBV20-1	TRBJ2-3	CSARDRSGHTDTQYF
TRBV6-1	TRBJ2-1	CASSAGGYNEQFF
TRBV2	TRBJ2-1	CASSGRTSGVSYNEQFF
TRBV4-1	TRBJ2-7	CASSVLDRAYEQYF
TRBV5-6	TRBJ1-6	CASSTDSPGDSPLHF
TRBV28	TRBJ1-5	CASSLGARDQPQHF
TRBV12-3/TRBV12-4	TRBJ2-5	CASSQSTRLAGNQETQYF
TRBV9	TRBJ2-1	CASSVEGSVSSYNEQFF
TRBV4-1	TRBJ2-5	CASSQDEMGPQETQYF
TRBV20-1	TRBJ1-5	CSATGTGGPTYSNQPQHF
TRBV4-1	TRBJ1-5	CASSQSPNQPQHF
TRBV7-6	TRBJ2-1	CTSRLAGAYNEQFF
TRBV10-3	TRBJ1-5	CAISAQGANQPQHF
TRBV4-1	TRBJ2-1	CASSQIGTGHNEQFF
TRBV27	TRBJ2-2	CASSSQEFDGTGELFF
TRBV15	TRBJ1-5	CATSRGATGANQPQHF
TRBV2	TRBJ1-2	CASRPGQGIGGYTF
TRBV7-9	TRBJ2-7	CASSPPGKPYEQYF
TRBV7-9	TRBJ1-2	CAAGGSRDGENLDYGYTF
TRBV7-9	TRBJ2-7	CASSPSPGDAATYEQYF
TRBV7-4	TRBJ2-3	CASSLPWADTQYF
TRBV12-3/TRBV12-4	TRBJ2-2	CASSWGGPETGELFF
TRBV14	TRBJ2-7	CASSPRALSYEQYF
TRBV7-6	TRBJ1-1	CASSLIGGTEAFF
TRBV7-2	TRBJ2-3	CASSLEGAGGRSAQYF
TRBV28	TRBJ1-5	CASSFLQGANQPQHF
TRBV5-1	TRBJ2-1	CASSLAGQPAYNEQFF
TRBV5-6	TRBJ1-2	CASSLMTGGGYGYTF
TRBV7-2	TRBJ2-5	CASSPWTGDQETQYF
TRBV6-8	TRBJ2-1	CASSTGASYNEQFF
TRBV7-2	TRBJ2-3	CASSLLSGMRDTQYF
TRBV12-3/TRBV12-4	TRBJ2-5	CASSLVGGTDQETQYF
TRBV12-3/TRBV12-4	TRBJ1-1	CASSLWSRNTEAFF
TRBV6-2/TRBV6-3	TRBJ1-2	CASTIYSGRSYGYTF